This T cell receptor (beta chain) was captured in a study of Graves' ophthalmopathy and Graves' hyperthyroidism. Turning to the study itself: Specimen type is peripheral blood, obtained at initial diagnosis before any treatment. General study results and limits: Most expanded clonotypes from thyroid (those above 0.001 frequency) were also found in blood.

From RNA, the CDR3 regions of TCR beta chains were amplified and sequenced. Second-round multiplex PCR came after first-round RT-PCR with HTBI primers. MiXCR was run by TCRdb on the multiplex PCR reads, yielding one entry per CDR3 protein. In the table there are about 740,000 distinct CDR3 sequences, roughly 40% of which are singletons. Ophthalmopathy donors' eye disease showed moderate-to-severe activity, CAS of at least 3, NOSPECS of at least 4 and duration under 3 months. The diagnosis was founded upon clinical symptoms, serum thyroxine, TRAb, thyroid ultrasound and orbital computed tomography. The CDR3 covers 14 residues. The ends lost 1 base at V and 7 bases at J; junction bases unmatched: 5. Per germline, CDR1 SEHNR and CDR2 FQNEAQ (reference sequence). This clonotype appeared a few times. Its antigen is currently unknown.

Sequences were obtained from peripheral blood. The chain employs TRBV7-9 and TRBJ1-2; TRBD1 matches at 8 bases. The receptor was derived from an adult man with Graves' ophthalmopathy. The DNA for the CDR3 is TGTGCCAGCAGCTTAGAGCAGGGGGCATCTGGCTACACCTTC. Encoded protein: CASSLEQGASGYTF.